This T cell receptor (beta chain) was retrieved from a study of blood T cell repertoires in COVID-19. Per germline, CDR1 SNHLY and CDR2 FYNNEI. The V and J ends lost 4 bases and 3 bases respectively, with 10 bases between them. The CDR3 runs to 13 residues. Using immunoSEQ multiplex PCR, the repertoire was profiled, and TCRdb retains in-frame clones only, with some absent. The table has around 66,000 clones, about 80% seen once. This clone was found once. The receptor comes from a human donor in a cohort sampled during active COVID-19. The specimen sequenced was peripheral blood. V gene TRBV2 combines with J gene TRBJ2-7, with D possibly matching TRBD1 (5 bases). The CDR3, as DNA: TGTGCCAGCAGTGGACAGTTAGACTACGAGCAGTACTTC. Protein sequence: CASSGQLDYEQYF.